These T cell receptor beta chains were read from a single sample in a study of early T cells in non-severe SARS-CoV-2 infection. TCRdb used MiXCR to reprocess the 5' RACE reads, holding one entry per CDR3 protein. The table has approximately 97,000 distinct CDR3 sequences, less than 15% seen once. The sample consisted of whole blood. The receptors shown here come from an adult who was a healthcare worker with PCR-confirmed SARS-CoV-2 infection or an uninfected control (not recorded which). Each CDR3 is given with its conserved first and last residue. The D gene is left open where the match is weak.

V gene	D gene	J gene	CDR3 protein
TRBV6-6	.	TRBJ2-1	CASRQTGNEQFF
TRBV11-2	.	TRBJ2-5	CASSFMGKETQYF
TRBV20-1	TRBD1	TRBJ1-1	CSAKRTGFGNTEAFF
TRBV20-1	.	TRBJ1-1	CSAPLRVNTEAFF
TRBV20-1	TRBD2	TRBJ2-7	CSARFGLAGDYEQYF
TRBV7-9	.	TRBJ2-1	CASRGIHEQFF
TRBV20-1	.	TRBJ2-7	CSAEDSPTYEQYF
TRBV3-1	.	TRBJ1-5	CASSPTRALNQPQHF
TRBV4-2	.	TRBJ2-1	CASSQEGGVYNEQFF
TRBV18	.	TRBJ2-6	CASSPKGVSGANVLTF
TRBV9	.	TRBJ2-3	CASSVGAADTQYF
TRBV11-3	.	TRBJ2-3	CASSLGRGIGTDTQYF
TRBV14	.	TRBJ1-2	CASSLAGGVGYTF
TRBV7-2	.	TRBJ1-5	CASSASGYNQPQHF
TRBV7-2	.	TRBJ1-5	CASSLGADSLQHF
TRBV15	TRBD2	TRBJ2-1	CATSRVREGTYNEQFF
TRBV4-2	TRBD2	TRBJ2-2	CASSQGTSGSLRTGELFF
TRBV28	.	TRBJ2-7	CASSFIRNSYEQYF
TRBV10-3	TRBD2	TRBJ2-7	CAISSGRYEQYF
TRBV20-1	.	TRBJ2-3	CSASPRLGIVTDTQYF
TRBV7-8	.	TRBJ2-1	CASSPTRVSYNEQFF
TRBV24-1	.	TRBJ1-5	CATGSNQPQHF
TRBV20-1	.	TRBJ2-7	CSARELEYEQYF
TRBV28	.	TRBJ2-3	CASSLPQQIEQYF
TRBV12-3/TRBV12-4	.	TRBJ2-3	CASNGGFTDTQYF
TRBV7-2	.	TRBJ1-6	CASSFRIANSPLHF
TRBV27	.	TRBJ1-6	CASSLSAGPGSPLHF
TRBV27	TRBD1	TRBJ2-1	CASSSGTGTWNEQFF
TRBV21-1	.	TRBJ1-1	CASSVPPKAEAFF
TRBV9	TRBD1	TRBJ1-2	CASSLTTGELGYTF
TRBV7-6	.	TRBJ1-1	CASSLEGDVGEAFF
TRBV24-1	.	TRBJ2-3	CATSELKGSSTDTQYF
TRBV9	.	TRBJ2-3	CASSVADVDTQYF